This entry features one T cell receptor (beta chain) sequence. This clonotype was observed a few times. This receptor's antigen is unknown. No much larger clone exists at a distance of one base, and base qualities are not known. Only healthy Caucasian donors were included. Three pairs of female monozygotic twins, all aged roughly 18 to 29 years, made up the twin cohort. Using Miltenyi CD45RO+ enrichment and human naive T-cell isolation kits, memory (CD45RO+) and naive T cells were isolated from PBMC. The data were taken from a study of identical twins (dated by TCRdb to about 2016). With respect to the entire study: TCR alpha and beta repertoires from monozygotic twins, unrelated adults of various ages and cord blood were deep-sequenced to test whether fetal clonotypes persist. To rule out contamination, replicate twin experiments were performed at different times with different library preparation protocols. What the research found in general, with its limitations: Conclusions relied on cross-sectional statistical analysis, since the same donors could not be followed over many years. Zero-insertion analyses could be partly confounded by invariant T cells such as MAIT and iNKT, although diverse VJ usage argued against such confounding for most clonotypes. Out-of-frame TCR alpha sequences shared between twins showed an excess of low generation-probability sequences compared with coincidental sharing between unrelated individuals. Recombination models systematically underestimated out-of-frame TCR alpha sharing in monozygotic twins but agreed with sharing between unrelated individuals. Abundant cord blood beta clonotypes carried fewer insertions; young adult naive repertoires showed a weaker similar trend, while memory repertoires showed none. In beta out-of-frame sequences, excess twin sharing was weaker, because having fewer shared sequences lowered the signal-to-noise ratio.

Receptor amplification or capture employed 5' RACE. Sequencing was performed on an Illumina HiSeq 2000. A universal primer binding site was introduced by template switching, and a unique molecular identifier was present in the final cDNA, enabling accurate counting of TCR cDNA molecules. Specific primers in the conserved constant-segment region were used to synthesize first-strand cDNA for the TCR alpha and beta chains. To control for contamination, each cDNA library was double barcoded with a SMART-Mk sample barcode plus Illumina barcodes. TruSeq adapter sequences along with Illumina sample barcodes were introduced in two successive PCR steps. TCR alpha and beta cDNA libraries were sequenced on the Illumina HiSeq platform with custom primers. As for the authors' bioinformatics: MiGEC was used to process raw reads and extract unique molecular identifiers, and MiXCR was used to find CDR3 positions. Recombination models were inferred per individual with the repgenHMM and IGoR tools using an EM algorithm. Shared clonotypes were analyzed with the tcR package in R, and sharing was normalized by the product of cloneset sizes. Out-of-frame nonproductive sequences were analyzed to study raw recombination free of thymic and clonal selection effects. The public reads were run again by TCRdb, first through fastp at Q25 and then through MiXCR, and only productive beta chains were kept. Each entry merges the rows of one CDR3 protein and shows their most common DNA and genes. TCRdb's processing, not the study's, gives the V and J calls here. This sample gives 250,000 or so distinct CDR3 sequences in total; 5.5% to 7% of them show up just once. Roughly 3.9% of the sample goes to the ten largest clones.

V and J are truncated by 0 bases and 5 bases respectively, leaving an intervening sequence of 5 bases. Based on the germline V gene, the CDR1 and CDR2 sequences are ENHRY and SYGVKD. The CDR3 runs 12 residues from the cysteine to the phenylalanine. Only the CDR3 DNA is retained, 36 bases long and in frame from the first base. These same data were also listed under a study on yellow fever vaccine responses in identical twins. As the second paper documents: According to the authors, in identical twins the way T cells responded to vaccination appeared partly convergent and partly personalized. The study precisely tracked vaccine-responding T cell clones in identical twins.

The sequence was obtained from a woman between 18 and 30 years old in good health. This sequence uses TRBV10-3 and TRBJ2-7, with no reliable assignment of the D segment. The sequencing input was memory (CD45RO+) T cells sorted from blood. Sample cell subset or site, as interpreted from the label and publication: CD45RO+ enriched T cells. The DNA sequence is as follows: TGTGCCATCAGTGAGTCGAGGAACGAGCAGTACTTC. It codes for CAISESRNEQYF.